This T cell receptor beta chain was identified in a study of metastatic and nonmetastatic thyroid tumors. Study-level background: The study looked at repertoires side by side in blood and in tumor or nodule tissue from malignant and benign thyroid patients.

Points from the study as a whole: Significantly higher TCR beta diversity was reportedly seen in malignant thyroid tumors than benign nodules, in blood and tumor.

On this clone itself: The antigen is undetermined.

As originally analysed: Building a distant-metastasis classifier for papillary thyroid cancer drew on CDR3 differences across clinicopathological groups. TCRdb used MiXCR to call clones anew from the PCR reads. TCRdb, rather than the study authors, made the V and J calls. The repertoire consists of some 17,000 clones, with around 30% occurring once and the leading ten covering about 14%. Trimming took 5 bases from V and 12 from J; bases not matched to a gene: 17. The CDR3 is made up of 17 amino acids. Germline CDR1 is MNHEY and CDR2 is SVGAGI. There were no patients who had received any treatment before thyroid surgery.

The genes are TRBV6-5 and TRBJ2-3; 13 nucleotides align to TRBD2. The TCR was taken from a female donor with papillary thyroid cancer or a benign thyroid nodule (not recorded which). Some clones in this sample may be carry-over from other donors' samples. Sequenced: tumor tissue. The CDR3 coding sequence is TGTGCCAGCAGTCGGACTAGCGGGGGCGCTCAAAGGGGAGCACAGTATTTT. Its protein product is CASSRTSGGAQRGAQYF.